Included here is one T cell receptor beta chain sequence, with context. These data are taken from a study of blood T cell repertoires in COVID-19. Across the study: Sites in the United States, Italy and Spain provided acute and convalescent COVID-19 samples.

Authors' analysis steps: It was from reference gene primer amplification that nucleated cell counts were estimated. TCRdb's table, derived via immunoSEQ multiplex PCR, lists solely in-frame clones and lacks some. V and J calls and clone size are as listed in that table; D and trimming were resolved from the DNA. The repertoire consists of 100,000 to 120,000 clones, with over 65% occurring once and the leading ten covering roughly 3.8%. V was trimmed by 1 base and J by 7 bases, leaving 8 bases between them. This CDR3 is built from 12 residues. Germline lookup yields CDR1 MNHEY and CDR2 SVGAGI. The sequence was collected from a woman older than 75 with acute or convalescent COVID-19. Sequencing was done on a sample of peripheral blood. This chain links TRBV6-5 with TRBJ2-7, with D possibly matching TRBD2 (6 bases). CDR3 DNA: TGTGCCAGCAGTTACTGGGGAGGAGAGCAGTACTTC. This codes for CASSYWGGEQYF.